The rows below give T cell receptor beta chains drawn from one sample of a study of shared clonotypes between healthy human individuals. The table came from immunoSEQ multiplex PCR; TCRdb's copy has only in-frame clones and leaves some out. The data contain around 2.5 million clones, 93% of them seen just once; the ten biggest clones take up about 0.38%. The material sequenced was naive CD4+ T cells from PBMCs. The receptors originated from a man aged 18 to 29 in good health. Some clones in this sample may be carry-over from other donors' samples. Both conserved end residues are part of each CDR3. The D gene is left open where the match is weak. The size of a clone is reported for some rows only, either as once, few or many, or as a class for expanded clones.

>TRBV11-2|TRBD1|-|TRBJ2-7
CASSLAGDSTYEQYF
TGTGCCAGCAGCTTGGCCGGGGACAGCACCTACGAGCAGTACTTC
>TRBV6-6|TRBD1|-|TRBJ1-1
CASSPDRGRNTEAFF
TGTGCCAGCAGCCCCGACAGGGGCCGGAACACTGAAGCTTTCTTT
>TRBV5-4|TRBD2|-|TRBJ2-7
CASSLPGLGSYEQYF
TGTGCCAGCAGCCTACCGGGACTAGGATCCTACGAGCAGTACTTC
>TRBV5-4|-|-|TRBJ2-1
CASSTGPINEQFF
TGTGCCAGCAGCACGGGCCCTATCAATGAGCAGTTCTTC
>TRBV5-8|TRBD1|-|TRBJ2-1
CASSLGDSYHNEQFF
TGTGCCAGCAGCTTGGGGGACAGCTATCACAATGAGCAGTTCTTC
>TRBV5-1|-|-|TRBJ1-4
CASSPGQLNEKLFF
TGCGCCAGCAGCCCTGGACAGCTTAATGAAAAACTGTTTTTT
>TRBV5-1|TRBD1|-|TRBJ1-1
CASSSRGPSTEAFF
TGCGCCAGCAGCTCCAGGGGGCCAAGCACTGAAGCTTTCTTT
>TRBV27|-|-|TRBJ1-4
CASMGPSGNEKLFF
TGTGCCAGCATGGGGCCGTCGGGGAATGAAAAACTGTTTTTT
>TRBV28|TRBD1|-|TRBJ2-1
CASSLFGQGSFNEQFF
TGTGCCAGCAGTTTATTCGGACAGGGGAGTTTCAATGAGCAGTTCTTC
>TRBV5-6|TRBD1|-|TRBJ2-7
CASSLRDRYEQYF
TGTGCCAGCAGCTTGAGGGACAGGTACGAGCAGTACTTC
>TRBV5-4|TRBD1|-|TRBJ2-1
CASSLQGSSYNEQFF
TGTGCCAGCAGCTTACAGGGGAGCTCCTACAATGAGCAGTTCTTC
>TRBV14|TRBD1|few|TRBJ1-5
CASSQVPGGGQPQHF
TGTGCCAGCAGCCAAGTTCCAGGGGGAGGACAGCCCCAGCATTTT
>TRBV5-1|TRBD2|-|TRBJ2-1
CASSLGTSPNNEQFF
TGCGCCAGCAGCTTAGGGACTAGCCCCAACAATGAGCAGTTCTTC